This TCR beta chain was sequenced for a study of shared clonotypes between healthy human individuals. General study points: Deeper or shallower sequencing was expected to change how clonotypes are shared among donors. Investigators collected only blood, and repertoires in tissues likely differ.

For this clone: Its target is not known. The same CDR3 can be traced to other DNA sequences in this sample.

Roughly 30,000 T cell genomes, or 300 ng DNA, went into replicate PCRs of unsorted PBMC. The repertoire was sequenced with immunoSEQ multiplex PCR; TCRdb's copy has only in-frame clones and lacks some. Of about 480,000 clones listed, approximately 85% are singletons. In unsorted samples, genomic DNA was obtained using approximately 81 million PBMCs. The length of the CDR3 is 15 residues. The J segment lost 4 bases and the V segment lost 5 bases, leaving 4 bases of the junction unmatched. In germline, CDR1 is MDHEN, CDR2 SYDVKM. The chain links TRBV28 to TRBJ2-5; 13 nucleotides agree with TRBD2. The material sequenced was PBMCs. The clonotype was recovered from a woman between 40 and 50 years old in good health. Some clones in this sample may be carry-over from other donors' samples. The CDR3 DNA reads TGTGCCAGCAGTCCCGGACTAGCGGGAGTAGAGACCCAGTACTTC. Protein: CASSPGLAGVETQYF.